The 2 T cell receptor beta chains below all came from one sample that was sequenced in a study of blood T cells in healthy people across ages. Using a J-beta primer mix together with a sample-barcoded 5' primer, a second PCR was run for roughly 7 to 12 cycles. TCRdb called the 5' RACE reads again in MiXCR, with one record for every CDR3 protein. The sample includes 780,000 or so distinct CDR3 sequences, 53% seen only once; the top ten take roughly two fifths. Source material: blood. These TCRs come from a man older than 75 in good health.

This clonotype was recorded a few times. V usage is TRBV4-1 and J usage is TRBJ2-5; 14 nucleotides align to TRBD2. Germline CDR1 reads MGHRA; CDR2 reads YSYEKL. Trimming took 3 bases from V and 5 from J; bases not matched to a gene: 14. This CDR3 has 19 amino acids. CDR3 sequence: CASSQAGTSGGRSRETQYF. The CDR3 nucleotides are TGCGCCAGCAGCCAGGCCGGGACTAGCGGGGGCCGTTCTCGGGAGACCCAGTACTTC.

This clonotype was seen a handful of times. The rearrangement uses TRBV7-3 and TRBJ2-1; D is unclear. The CDR3 runs to 13 residues. Germline CDR1 SGHTA, CDR2 FQGTGA. V was clipped by 5 bases and J by 4 bases, with 9 bases between them. The CDR3 is CASSLWRYNEQFF. DNA of the CDR3: TGTGCCAGCAGCCTGTGGCGGTACAATGAGCAGTTCTTC.